Sequencing of this T cell receptor beta chain was carried out in a study of T cells in Graves' hyperthyroidism and ophthalmopathy. About the research overall: Staff took peripheral blood when the initial diagnosis was made, before any treatment began.

The authors took PBMCs from 10 ml fresh peripheral blood. Broader study findings: Classification by a 13 V-J model distinguished ophthalmopathy from stable hyperthyroidism.

In regard to this clonotype: The antigen is undetermined.

Amplification of TCR beta CDR3 regions was performed using RNA transcripts as template. First-round RT-PCR with HTBI primers amplified the TCR CDR3 region. One entry per CDR3 protein, called by TCRdb with MiXCR from the multiplex PCR reads. This repertoire shows fewer than 450,000 distinct CDR3 sequences, about 14% found once; its top ten account for 25% to 30%. The CDR3 length is 13 residues. From germline, CDR1 is DFQATT and CDR2 SNEGSKA (reference sequence). With 3 bases removed from V and 7 bases from J, the gap between germline ends came to 12 bases. Sequenced: blood. This chain links TRBV20-1 with TRBJ2-2, with D hard to call. The clonotype comes from a man in his forties or fifties with Graves' ophthalmopathy. The CDR3 reads CSARALLFGELFF. The CDR3 DNA reads TGCAGTGCTAGGGCCTTGCTCTTCGGGGAGCTGTTTTTT.